This TCR beta chain is drawn from a study of human T cells and chemical hapten exposure. MiXCR, run by TCRdb on the RACE reads, gives a single entry per CDR3 protein. Counted here are 95,000 to 150,000 distinct CDR3 sequences, over 9% occurring once; the ten biggest clones make up under 2.5%. Described time point: patch test 3, about 24 weeks after DPC sensitization. Treatment denoted: therapeutic diphenylcyclopropenone sensitization with weekly scalp DPC. Samples of blood were obtained prior to the application of each patch test. Losses at the gene ends were 6 bases for V and 7 bases for J; bases not matched to a gene: 6. The germline V gene has CDR1 SQVTM and CDR2 ANQGSEA. The CDR3 covers 13 residues. Study observations and caveats: DPC sensitization left the count of TCRs above 1 in 1000 unchanged.

In this sample, this clonotype turned up many times. Its antigen is not known. This clonotype was obtained from a woman aged 50 to 60 with alopecia areata. Some clones in this sample may be carry-over from other donors' samples. The gene calls are TRBV29-1 and TRBJ2-2; 9 bases align to TRBD1. The source material was whole blood, sampled in connection with sensitization to the hapten diphenylcyclopropenone (DPC). Here the CDR3 DNA reads TGCAGCGTAGGACAGGGGATCGGCGGGGAGCTGTTTTTT. It encodes CSVGQGIGGELFF.